Shown below are 10 T cell receptor beta chains from a single sample sequenced in a study of cytomegalovirus exposure and HLA in healthy donors. The study ran its PCR with 60 Vbeta and 13 Jbeta primers. The repertoire was sequenced with immunoSEQ multiplex PCR; TCRdb's copy has only in-frame clones and lacks some. The data hold 100,000 to 150,000 clones, with around 83% observed a single time. Sequenced input: PBMCs. These receptors were obtained from a woman aged 18-29 years in good health and CMV-seropositive.

The V call is TRBV5-6, the J call TRBJ2-5; 7 nucleotides agree with TRBD1. V lost 4 bases, J lost 4 bases, and 4 bases stayed unmatched. This CDR3 comprises 13 residues. From germline, CDR1 is SGHDT and CDR2 YYEEEE. The CDR3 DNA reads TGTGCCAGCAGCGGCAACAGGGGAGAGACCCAGTACTTC. Translated, it gives CASSGNRGETQYF.

The J gene is TRBJ2-3, the V gene TRBV5-1, with D maybe TRBD2 (6 bases). V was pared by 2 bases and J by 0 bases, with 10 bases between. Germline CDR1 reads SGHRS; CDR2 reads YFSETQ. The CDR3 is 15 residues long. This CDR3 reads CASSFSGTSTDTQYF. DNA of the CDR3: TGCGCCAGCAGCTTTAGCGGAACAAGCACAGATACGCAGTATTTT.

In the case of this clone: One end of the junction fails to match germline, which may point to a read error. The DNA of the CDR3 is TGTTCCAGCAGCGATCGAGGGGGCGACTCCTACGAGCAGTACTTC. This sequence encodes CSSSDRGGDSYEQYF. The chain links TRBV7-9 to TRBJ2-7; TRBD1 agrees at 7 bases. The CDR3 has 15 residues. Germline V gives CDR1 SEHNR, CDR2 FQNEAQ (reference sequence).

This clone was detected a few times. The chain has TRBV5-4 and TRBJ2-1; a weak D match, TRBD2 (6 bases). The V gene's germline CDR1 is SGHNT and CDR2 YYREEE (reference sequence). The germline V and J ends were trimmed by 0 bases and 11 bases, with 15 bases remaining between them. This CDR3 is 14 amino acids long. This CDR3 reads CASSLASQEGKQFF. CDR3 DNA: TGTGCCAGCAGCTTGGCTAGTCAGGAGGGTAAGCAGTTCTTC. Full variable domain (outside the CDR3, taken from reference TRBV5-4 and TRBJ2-1): ETGVTQSPTHLIKTRGQQVTLRCSSQSGHNTVSWYQQALGQGPQFIFQYYREEENGRGNFPPRFSGLQFPNYSSELNVNALELDDSALYLCASSLASQEGKQFFGPGTRLTVL.

This clone is a singleton in its sample. CDR3 DNA sequence: TGTGCCATCAGTCCCCCCGGACAGCAAGAGACCCAGTACTTC. Translation: CAISPPGQQETQYF. The gene calls are TRBV10-3 and TRBJ2-5; perhaps TRBD1 as D (6 bases). Germline CDR1 ENHRY, CDR2 SYGVKD. Deletions cut 5 bases from V and 2 bases from J, with 12 bases between. CDR3 size: 14 residues.

The CDR3 DNA reads TGTGCCAGCAGTGAAGACAGTTATGAAAAACTGTTTTTT. Its translation is CASSEDSYEKLFF. The V gene is TRBV6-1, the J gene TRBJ1-4, with D unresolved. CDR3 length: 13 amino acids. Germline CDR1 and CDR2: MNHNS and SASEGT. V lost 1 base to trimming and J lost 6 bases, with 6 bases between them.

This clone was picked up one time. The gene calls are TRBV27 and TRBJ2-7, with D possibly TRBD1 on 5 matching bases. Germline loops: CDR1 MNHEY, CDR2 SMNVEV (reference sequence). CDR3 length: 14 residues. Trimming shortened V by 2 bases and J by 4 bases, and 12 bases separated the two germline ends. CDR3 protein: CASSLVGRAYEQYF. DNA of the CDR3: TGTGCCAGCAGTTTAGTCGGCAGGGCTTACGAGCAGTACTTC.

This chain links TRBV27 with TRBJ2-7, with TRBD2 as a possible D gene (5 bases). CDR1 is MNHEY and CDR2 is SMNVEV in the germline V gene (reference sequence). The CDR3 loop spans 15 amino acids. The V and J ends lost 5 bases and 2 bases respectively, with 16 bases between them. The CDR3 loop is CASSPRWELTYEQYF. The CDR3 DNA sequence: TGTGCCAGCAGTCCCAGATGGGAGTTGACCTACGAGCAGTACTTC.

The J gene is TRBJ1-1, the V gene TRBV5-6; D is perhaps TRBD1 (6 bases). The germline CDR1 and CDR2 sequences are SGHDT and YYEEEE. This CDR3 has 14 amino acids. V was cut by 4 bases and J by 4 bases, with 14 bases left in between. The CDR3 loop is CASSTEGEGTEAFF. In nucleotides, the CDR3 is TGTGCCAGCAGCACCGAGGGGGAGGGCACTGAAGCTTTCTTT.

This rearrangement joins TRBV7-9 to TRBJ2-3; 7 nucleotides agree with TRBD1. In germline, CDR1 is SEHNR, CDR2 FQNEAQ (reference sequence). The CDR3 is 13 residues long. With 5 bases clipped from V and 9 bases from J, the junction kept 8 bases outside the gene matches. The CDR3 DNA is TGTGCCAGCAGCATACCAGGACAGGTGACGCAGTATTTT. Amino acids: CASSIPGQVTQYF.